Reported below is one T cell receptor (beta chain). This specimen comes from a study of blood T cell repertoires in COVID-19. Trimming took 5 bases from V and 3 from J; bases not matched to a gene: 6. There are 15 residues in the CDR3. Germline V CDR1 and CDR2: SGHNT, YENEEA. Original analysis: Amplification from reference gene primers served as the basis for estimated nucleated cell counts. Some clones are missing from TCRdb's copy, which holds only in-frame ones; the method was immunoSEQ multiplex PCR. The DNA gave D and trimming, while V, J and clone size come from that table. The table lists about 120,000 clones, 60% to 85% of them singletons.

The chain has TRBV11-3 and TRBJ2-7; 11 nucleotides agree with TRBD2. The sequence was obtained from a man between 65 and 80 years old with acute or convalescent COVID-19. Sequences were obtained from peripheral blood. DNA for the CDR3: TGTGCCAGCAGCCTCGGACTAGCGGGTAACTACGAGCAGTACTTC. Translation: CASSLGLAGNYEQYF.